Here is one T cell receptor beta chain with its context. There is no known antigen for this receptor. The record has no base qualities; no much larger clone is one base away. The listed sequencing device is Illumina HiSeq 1500. TCRdb passed the public sequencing reads through fastp at Q25 and MiXCR, retaining productive beta sequences. CDR3 protein sequences are deduplicated, and each keeps its most common genes and DNA. The sample table records approximately 910,000 distinct CDR3 sequences; under 40% of these occur just once. The top ten hold roughly an eighth of the sample. CDR1 is given as MNHNS and CDR2 as SASEGT, both from the germline V gene. There are 12 amino acids in the CDR3, from cysteine to valine inclusive. The sequence is cut down to CDR3 DNA, 36 bases in frame from base 1. The data are from a study of T cell repertoires in cytomegalovirus infection (dated by TCRdb to the late 2010s). Turning to the overall study: Alongside well-studied HLA-B-restricted epitopes, the peptide stimulations were aimed at recently identified HLA-C-restricted CMV epitopes, whose presentation resists viral immunomodulation. Because public TCR beta signatures pointed to carriage of CMV infection together with the matching HLA type, the HLA type of each donor mattered for the analysis. The investigation overall reported the following: Carriers of CMV infection plus the relevant HLA type were discriminated by the cumulative frequency of public TCR beta family members in the study cohort and in an independent roughly 320-donor cohort. The ex vivo response was dominated by HLA-C-restricted CMV-specific TCR beta clonotypes, which also provided the single most frequent clonotype in two of eight donors.

Per the publication, the treatment or condition label means: in vitro stimulation with specific CMV peptide epitopes to enrich CMV-specific T cells. The receptor chain draws on TRBV6-1 and TRBJ2-7; TRBD2 might be the D gene, on 5 matching bases. The sequencing here drew on cultured CD8+ T cells from PBMCs, taken from culture after CMV antigen stimulation. The origin of this receptor is a human donor in good health (CMV status not recorded). Some clones in this sample may be carry-over from other donors' samples. At the DNA level, the sequence is TGTGTCAGCAGTGACTTGGGAGACGAGCAGTACGTC. It translates to CVSSDLGDEQYV.